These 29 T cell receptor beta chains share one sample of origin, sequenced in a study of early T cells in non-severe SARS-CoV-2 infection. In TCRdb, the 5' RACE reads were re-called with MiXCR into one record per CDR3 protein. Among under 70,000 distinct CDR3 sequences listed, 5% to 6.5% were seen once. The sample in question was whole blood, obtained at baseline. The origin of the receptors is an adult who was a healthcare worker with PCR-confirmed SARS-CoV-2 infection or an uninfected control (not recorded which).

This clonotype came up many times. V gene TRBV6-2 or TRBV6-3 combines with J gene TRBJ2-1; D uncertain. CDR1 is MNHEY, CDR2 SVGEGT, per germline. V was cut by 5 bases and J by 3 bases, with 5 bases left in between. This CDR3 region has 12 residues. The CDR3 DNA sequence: TGTGCCAGCAGTCGCCTCTACAATGAGCAGTTCTTC. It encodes CASSRLYNEQFF.

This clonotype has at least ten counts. The CDR3 DNA sequence: TGTGCCAGCAGCTTGGGGACTAGCGGGAGAAACTCCTACAATGAGCAGTTCTTC. This sequence encodes CASSLGTSGRNSYNEQFF. V is TRBV7-9 and J is TRBJ2-1; 14 nucleotides agree with TRBD2. V lost 3 bases and J lost 0; bases outside the gene matches: 4. This CDR3 spans 18 amino acids. Per the germline V gene, CDR1 is SEHNR and CDR2 is FQNEAQ (reference sequence). Full variable domain (remainder filled in from reference TRBV7-9 and TRBJ2-1): DTGVSQNPRHKITKRGQNVTFRCDPISEHNRLYWYRQTLGQGPEFLTYFQNEAQLEKSRLLSDRFSAERPKGSFSTLEIQRTEQGDSAMYLCASSLGTSGRNSYNEQFFGPGTRLTVL.

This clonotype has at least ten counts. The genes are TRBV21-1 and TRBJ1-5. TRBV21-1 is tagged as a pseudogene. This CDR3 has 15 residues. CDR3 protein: CARNPAGEMRQPQHF. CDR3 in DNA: TGTGCCAGGAATCCCGCAGGTGAGATGCGTCAGCCCCAGCATTTT.

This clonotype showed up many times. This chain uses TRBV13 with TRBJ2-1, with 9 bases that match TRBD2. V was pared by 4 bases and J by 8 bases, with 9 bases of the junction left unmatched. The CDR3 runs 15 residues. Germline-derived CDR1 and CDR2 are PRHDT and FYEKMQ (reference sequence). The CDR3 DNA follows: TGTGCCAGCAGCTCCTTAGCGGGAGTGATGGATGAGCAGTTCTTC. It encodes CASSSLAGVMDEQFF.

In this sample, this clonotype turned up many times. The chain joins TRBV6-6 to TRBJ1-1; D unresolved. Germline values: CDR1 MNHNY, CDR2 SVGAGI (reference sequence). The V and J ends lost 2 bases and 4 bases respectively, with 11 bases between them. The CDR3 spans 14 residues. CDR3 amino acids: CASSYDPWGTEAFF. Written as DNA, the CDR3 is TGTGCCAGCAGTTACGACCCTTGGGGCACTGAAGCTTTCTTT.

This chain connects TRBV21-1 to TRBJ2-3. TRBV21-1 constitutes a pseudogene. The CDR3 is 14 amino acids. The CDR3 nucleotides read TGTGCCAGCAAGCGTCTCTTTTTCACAGATACGCAGTATTTT. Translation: CASKRLFFTDTQYF.

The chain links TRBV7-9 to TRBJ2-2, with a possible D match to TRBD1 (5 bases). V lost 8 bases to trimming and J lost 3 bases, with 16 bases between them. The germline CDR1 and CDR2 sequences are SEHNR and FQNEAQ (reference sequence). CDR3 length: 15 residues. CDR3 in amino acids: CASVIRQGYTGELFF. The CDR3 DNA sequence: TGTGCCAGCGTTATAAGGCAGGGATACACCGGGGAGCTGTTTTTT.

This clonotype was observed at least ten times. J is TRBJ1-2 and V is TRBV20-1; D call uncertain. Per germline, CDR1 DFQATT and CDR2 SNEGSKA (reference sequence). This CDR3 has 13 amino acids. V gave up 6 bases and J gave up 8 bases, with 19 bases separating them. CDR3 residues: CSAIEANGRGYTF. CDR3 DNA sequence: TGCAGTGCAATCGAAGCGAACGGGAGGGGCTACACCTTC.

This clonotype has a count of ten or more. CDR3 amino acids: CASSWDPTDTQYF. DNA of the CDR3: TGTGCCAGCAGCTGGGACCCCACAGATACGCAGTATTTT. The chain employs TRBV7-9 and TRBJ2-3; D may be TRBD1 or TRBD2 (5 bases each). Germline loops: CDR1 SEHNR, CDR2 FQNEAQ (reference sequence). The CDR3 loop spans 13 amino acids. Trimming left V 4 bases short and J 2 bases short, with 7 bases between.

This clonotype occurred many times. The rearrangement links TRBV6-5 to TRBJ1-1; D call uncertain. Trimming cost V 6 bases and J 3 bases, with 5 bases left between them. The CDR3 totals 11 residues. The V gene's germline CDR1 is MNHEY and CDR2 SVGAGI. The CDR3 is CASRGYTEAFF. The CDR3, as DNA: TGTGCCAGCAGGGGATACACTGAAGCTTTCTTT.

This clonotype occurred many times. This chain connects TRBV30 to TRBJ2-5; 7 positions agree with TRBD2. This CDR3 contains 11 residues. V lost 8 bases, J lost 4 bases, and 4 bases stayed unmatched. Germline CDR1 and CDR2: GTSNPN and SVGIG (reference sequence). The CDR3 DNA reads TGTGCCCGGTCGGGGGGAGAGACCCAGTACTTC. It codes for CARSGGETQYF.

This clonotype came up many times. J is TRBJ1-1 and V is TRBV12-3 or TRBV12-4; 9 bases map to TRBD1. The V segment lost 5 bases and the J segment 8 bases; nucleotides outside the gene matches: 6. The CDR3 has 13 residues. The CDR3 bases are TGTGCCAGCAGTCTTGGACAGGGGCGGGAAGCTTTCTTT. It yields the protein CASSLGQGREAFF.

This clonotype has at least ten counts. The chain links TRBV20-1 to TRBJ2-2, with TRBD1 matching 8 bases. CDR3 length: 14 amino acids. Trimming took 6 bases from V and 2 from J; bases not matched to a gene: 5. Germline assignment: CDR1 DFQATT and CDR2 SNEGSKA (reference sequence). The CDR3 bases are TGCAGTGCCTATGACAGGGGAAACACCGGGGAGCTGTTTTTT. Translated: CSAYDRGNTGELFF.

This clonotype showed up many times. Written as DNA, the CDR3 is TGCGCCAGCAGCCCGGGACAGGGCTCTGGAAACACCATATATTTT. It encodes CASSPGQGSGNTIYF. J is TRBJ1-3 and V is TRBV5-1; 9 bases are shared with TRBD1. V trimming: 4 bases; J trimming: 0 bases; junction bases outside the gene matches: 2. The CDR3 loop spans 15 amino acids. The germline CDR1 and CDR2 sequences are SGHRS and YFSETQ.

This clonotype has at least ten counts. The CDR3: CASRSNHNYGYTF. The CDR3 DNA reads as TGTGCCAGCAGATCTAACCACAACTATGGCTACACCTTC. The rearrangement links TRBV6-1 to TRBJ1-2; D is ambiguous. CDR1 is MNHNS, CDR2 SASEGT, per germline. The CDR3 spans 13 residues. V dropped 6 bases and J dropped 2 bases, with 10 bases sitting between them.

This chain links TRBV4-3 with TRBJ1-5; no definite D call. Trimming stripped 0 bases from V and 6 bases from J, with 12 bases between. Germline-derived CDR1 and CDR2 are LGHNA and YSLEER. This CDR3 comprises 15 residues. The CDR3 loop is CASSQDVGEIQPQHF. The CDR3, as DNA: TGCGCCAGCAGCCAAGATGTTGGGGAAATTCAGCCCCAGCATTTT.

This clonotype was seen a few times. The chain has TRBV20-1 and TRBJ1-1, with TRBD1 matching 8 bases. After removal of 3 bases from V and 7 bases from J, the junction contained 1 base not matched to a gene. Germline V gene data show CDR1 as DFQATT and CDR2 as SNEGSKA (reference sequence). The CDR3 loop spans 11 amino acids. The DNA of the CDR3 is TGCAGTGCTAGGGGACAGGTTGAAGCTTTCTTT. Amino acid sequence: CSARGQVEAFF.

The CDR3 sequence: CASRYSGSTDTQYF. The CDR3 DNA follows: TGTGCCAGCAGGTATAGCGGGAGCACAGATACGCAGTATTTT. V is TRBV6-5 and J is TRBJ2-3; 7 positions match TRBD2. The CDR3 consists of 14 residues. V gave up 6 bases and J gave up 0 bases; unmatched junction bases: 3. Germline CDR1 is MNHEY and CDR2 is SVGAGI.

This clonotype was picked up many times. The CDR3 DNA follows: TGTGCCAGCAGTTCTAAGCGGGCTACCTACGAGCAGTACTTC. It specifies CASSSKRATYEQYF. The rearrangement links TRBV28 to TRBJ2-7; possibly TRBD2 for D (6 bases). The germline V and J ends were trimmed by 4 bases and 2 bases, with 12 bases remaining between them. This CDR3 is built from 14 residues. Germline V gene sequence: CDR1 MDHEN, CDR2 SYDVKM.

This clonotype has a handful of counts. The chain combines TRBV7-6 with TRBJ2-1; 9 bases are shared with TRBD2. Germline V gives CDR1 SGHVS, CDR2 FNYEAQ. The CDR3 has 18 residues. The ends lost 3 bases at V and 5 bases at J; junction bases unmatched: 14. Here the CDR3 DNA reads TGTGCCAGCAGCTTTAGGGCCTGGAAAGCGGGAGGCCACAATGAGCAGTTCTTC. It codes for CASSFRAWKAGGHNEQFF.

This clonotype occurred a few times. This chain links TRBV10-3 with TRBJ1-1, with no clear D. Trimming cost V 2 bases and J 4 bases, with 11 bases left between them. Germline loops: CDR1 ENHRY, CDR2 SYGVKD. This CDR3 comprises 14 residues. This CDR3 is CAISETQAGTEAFF. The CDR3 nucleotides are TGTGCCATCAGTGAGACCCAGGCGGGCACTGAAGCTTTCTTT.

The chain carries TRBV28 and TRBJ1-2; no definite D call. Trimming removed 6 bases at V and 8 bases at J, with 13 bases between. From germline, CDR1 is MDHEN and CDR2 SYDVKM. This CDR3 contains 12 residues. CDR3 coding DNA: TGTGCCAGCAGCCGGACCGAGGTAGGCTACACCTTC. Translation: CASSRTEVGYTF.

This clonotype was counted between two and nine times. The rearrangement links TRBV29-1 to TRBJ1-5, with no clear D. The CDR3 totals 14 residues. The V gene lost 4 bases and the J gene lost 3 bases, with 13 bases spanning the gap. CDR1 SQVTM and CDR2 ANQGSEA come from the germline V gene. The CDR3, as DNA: TGCAGCGTTGTCCCCACAGACCCCAATCAGCCCCAGCATTTT. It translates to CSVVPTDPNQPQHF.

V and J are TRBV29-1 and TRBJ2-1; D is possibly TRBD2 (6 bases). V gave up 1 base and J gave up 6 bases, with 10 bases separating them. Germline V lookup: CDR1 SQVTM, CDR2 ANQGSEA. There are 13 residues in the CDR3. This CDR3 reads CSVEVGTPNEQFF. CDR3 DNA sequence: TGCAGCGTTGAAGTTGGGACTCCCAATGAGCAGTTCTTC.

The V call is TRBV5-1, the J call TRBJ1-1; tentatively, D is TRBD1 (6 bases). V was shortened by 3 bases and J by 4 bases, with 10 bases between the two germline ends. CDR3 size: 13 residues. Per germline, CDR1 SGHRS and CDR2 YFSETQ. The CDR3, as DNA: TGCGCCAGCAGCTGGTACAGGGTCACTGAAGCTTTCTTT. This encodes CASSWYRVTEAFF.

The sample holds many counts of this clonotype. The CDR3 sequence is CASSLQINTEAFF. The CDR3 nucleotides are TGTGCCAGCAGTTTACAAATTAACACTGAAGCTTTCTTT. The chain is built from TRBV11-2 and TRBJ1-1; D is undetermined. Germline V gene sequence: CDR1 SGHAT, CDR2 FQNNGV. The CDR3 contains 13 residues. V was pared by 6 bases and J by 2 bases, with 10 bases between.

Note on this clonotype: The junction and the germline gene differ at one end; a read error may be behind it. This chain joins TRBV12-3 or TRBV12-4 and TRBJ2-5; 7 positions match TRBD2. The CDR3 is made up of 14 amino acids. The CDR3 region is CASSLNAGEESQYF. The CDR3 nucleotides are TGTGCCAGCAGTTTAAATGCGGGGGAAGAGTCCCAGTACTTC.

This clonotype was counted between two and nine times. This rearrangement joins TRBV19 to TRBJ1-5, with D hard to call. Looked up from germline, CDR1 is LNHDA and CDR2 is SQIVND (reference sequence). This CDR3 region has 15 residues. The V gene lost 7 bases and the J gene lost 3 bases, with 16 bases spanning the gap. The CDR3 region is CASKVAVVDNQPQHF. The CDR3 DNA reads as TGTGCCAGTAAGGTGGCCGTTGTCGACAATCAGCCCCAGCATTTT.

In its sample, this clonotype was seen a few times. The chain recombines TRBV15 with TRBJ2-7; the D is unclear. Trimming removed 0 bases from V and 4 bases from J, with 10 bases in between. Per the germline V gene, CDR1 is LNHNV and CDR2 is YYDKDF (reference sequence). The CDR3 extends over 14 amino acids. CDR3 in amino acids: CATSRDAQSYEQYF. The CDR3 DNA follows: TGTGCCACCAGCAGAGATGCACAGAGTTACGAGCAGTACTTC.